This is a list of T cell receptor beta chains from one sample in a study of Ad26.COV2.S vaccination and SARS-CoV-2 variants. Produced via immunoSEQ multiplex PCR; TCRdb's table is partial and in-frame only. The table lists around 100,000 clones, 60% to 85% of them singletons. The sequencing used peripheral blood, collected after recovery from COVID-19. Receptors originate from a human donor who had recovered from COVID-19. CDR3s include the opening cysteine and the closing phenylalanine or tryptophan. A D gene is named only where the DNA matches it firmly. Some rows mark clone size as missing; the rest say once, few, many or name a class of expanded clone.

>TRBV19|medium-sized|NA|TRBJ1-5
CASSIRGGSYSNQPQHF
TGTGCCAGTAGTATACGGGGGGGCTCATATAGCAATCAGCCCCAGCATTTT
>TRBV19|NA|NA|TRBJ2-5
CASSMSGPQETQYF
TGTGCCAGTAGTATGTCGGGGCCCCAAGAGACCCAGTACTTC
>TRBV5-5|NA|NA|TRBJ2-7
CASSFARLRSYEQYF
TGTGCCAGCTCTTTCGCGCGCCTTAGGTCCTACGAGCAGTACTTC
>TRBV30|NA|TRBD1|TRBJ1-1
CAWSVRGHSRTEAFF
TGTGCCTGGAGTGTCAGGGGGCATTCGCGGACTGAAGCTTTCTTT
>TRBV28|NA|NA|TRBJ1-2
CASSEGILGANYGYTF
TGTGCCAGCAGTGAAGGTATATTAGGGGCTAACTATGGCTACACCTTC
>TRBV10-1|NA|NA|TRBJ1-1
CASSPSGDWNTEAFF
TGCGCCAGCAGCCCTTCAGGAGATTGGAACACTGAAGCTTTCTTT
>TRBV5-1|NA|TRBD1|TRBJ1-2
CASSLGQGSWGYTF
TGCGCCAGCAGCTTGGGACAGGGATCTTGGGGCTACACCTTC
>TRBV11-2|NA|NA|TRBJ1-4
CASSLDGRGNEKLFF
TGTGCCAGCAGCTTAGACGGGAGAGGTAATGAAAAACTGTTTTTT
>TRBV30|NA|NA|TRBJ1-2
CAWKERTHYGYTF
TGTGCCTGGAAGGAGAGAACACACTATGGCTACACCTTC
>TRBV14|NA|NA|TRBJ2-3
CASSPQLEAVDTQYF
TGTGCCAGCAGCCCCCAGCTCGAGGCCGTAGATACGCAGTATTTT
>TRBV14|once|NA|TRBJ1-6
CASSQVSGSPLHF
TGTGCCAGCAGCCAAGTGAGTGGCTCACCCCTCCACTTT
>TRBV7-9|once|TRBD2|TRBJ2-1
CASSSRLAGEDEQFF
TGTGCCAGCAGCTCGAGACTAGCGGGGGAGGATGAGCAGTTCTTC
>TRBV18|NA|NA|TRBJ1-2
CASSQGPFLYGYTF
TGTGCCAGCTCGCAGGGACCATTTCTCTATGGCTACACCTTC
>TRBV3-1/TRBV3-2|NA|NA|TRBJ2-5
CASSQGNSPETQYF
TGTGCCAGCAGCCAAGGAAATAGTCCGGAGACCCAGTACTTC
>TRBV28|NA|NA|TRBJ2-1
CASSRVASYNEQFF
TGTGCCAGCAGTCGGGTCGCCTCCTACAATGAGCAGTTCTTC
>TRBV10-3|NA|TRBD1|TRBJ2-5
CAIRGTATQETQYF
TGTGCCATCAGAGGGACAGCGACACAAGAGACCCAGTACTTC
>TRBV9|NA|NA|TRBJ1-5
CASSAGGGSGQPQHF
TGTGCCAGCAGCGCTGGGGGCGGCTCGGGTCAGCCCCAGCATTTT
>TRBV29-1|NA|NA|TRBJ2-3
CSVGRAGETDTQYF
TGCAGCGTTGGTCGGGCCGGTGAGACAGATACGCAGTATTTT
>TRBV10-3|NA|NA|TRBJ1-1
CAISLEGGVSEAFF
TGTGCCATCAGCCTAGAAGGGGGGGTCTCCGAAGCTTTCTTT
>TRBV19|NA|TRBD1|TRBJ1-2
CASIDSDRGSGGYTF
TGTGCCAGTATCGATTCGGACAGGGGGAGCGGGGGCTACACCTTC
>TRBV6-2/TRBV6-3|NA|TRBD1|TRBJ2-2
CASSYDGQGASYAGELFF
TGTGCCAGCAGTTACGACGGACAGGGGGCCTCATACGCCGGGGAGCTGTTTTTT
>TRBV30|NA|NA|TRBJ1-1
CALGGAGAFF
TGTGCCTTAGGTGGCGCGGGAGCTTTCTTT
>TRBV21-1|NA|NA|TRBJ2-6
CASPGSNVLTF
TGTGCCAGCCCTGGATCCAACGTCCTGACTTTC
>TRBV5-1|once|NA|TRBJ1-4
CASSGRSNEKLFF
TGCGCCAGCAGCGGCAGGTCTAATGAAAAACTGTTTTTT
>TRBV3-1/TRBV3-2|NA|TRBD1|TRBJ2-7
CASSQRDRGGHEQYF
TGTGCCAGCAGCCAACGGGACAGGGGGGGTCACGAGCAGTACTTC
>TRBV28|NA|TRBD1|TRBJ2-1
CASSRQGFDNEQFF
TGTGCCAGCAGTCGACAGGGGTTCGACAATGAGCAGTTCTTC
>TRBV28|NA|NA|TRBJ2-2
CASSLGGITGELFF
TGTGCCAGCAGTTTAGGGGGGATCACCGGGGAGCTGTTTTTT
>TRBV27|NA|TRBD1|TRBJ1-6
CASRRDRGSFGYNSPLHF
TGTGCCAGCCGACGGGACAGGGGATCCTTCGGATATAATTCACCCCTCCACTTT
>TRBV18|few|NA|TRBJ1-6
CASSPTPDSPLHF
TGTGCCAGCTCACCCACCCCCGATTCACCCCTCCACTTT
>TRBV6-1|NA|NA|TRBJ2-5
CASSELLVGGTQYF
TGTGCCAGCAGTGAATTGTTGGTCGGAGGGACCCAGTACTTC
>TRBV29-1|NA|NA|TRBJ2-7
CSVALRDTYEQYF
TGCAGCGTTGCCCTACGCGACACCTACGAGCAGTACTTC
>TRBV11-2|once|NA|TRBJ2-3
CASSLGLITSTDTQYF
TGTGCCAGCAGCTTAGGGTTGATTACAAGCACAGATACGCAGTATTTT